A single sample is the source of the 18 T cell receptor beta chains below, sequenced in a study of siplizumab effects on memory and regulatory T cells. Profiled with immunoSEQ multiplex PCR; TCRdb holds only in-frame clones, not every one. This table has over 100,000 clones, 90% to 95% appearing once. What was sequenced was Tregs sorted from blood. Every receptor here comes from a human donor in good health.

The chain recombines TRBV6-1 with TRBJ2-7; perhaps TRBD1 as D (6 bases). CDR3 length: 15 amino acids. Germline CDR1 reads MNHNS; CDR2 reads SASEGT. The V gene lost 8 bases and the J gene lost 0 bases, with 17 bases spanning the gap. CDR3 protein: CASRGTGIASYEQYF. The CDR3 nucleotides are TGTGCCAGCCGAGGAACAGGGATCGCCTCCTACGAGCAGTACTTC.

J is TRBJ2-2 and V is TRBV6-5; 9 bases align to TRBD2. The CDR3 consists of 14 residues. The V segment lost 10 bases and the J segment 6 bases; nucleotides outside the gene matches: 9. Germline CDR1 MNHEY, CDR2 SVGAGI. Written as DNA, the CDR3 is TGTGCCACGAACCCCGGGACTAGCTCCGGGGAGCTGTTTTTT. Its translation is CATNPGTSSGELFF.

The V call is TRBV5-1, the J call TRBJ2-7; tentative D call: TRBD2 (5 bases). V lost 4 bases and J lost 4, with 12 bases in between. This CDR3 contains 13 residues. Germline CDR1 reads SGHRS; CDR2 reads YFSETQ. In DNA, the CDR3 is TGCGCCAGCAGCCTCACCGGACTTTACGAGCAGTACTTC. Encoded protein: CASSLTGLYEQYF.

CDR3 region: CASSRMGASETQYF. For the CDR3, the DNA is TGTGCCAGCAGCCGGATGGGGGCGAGCGAGACCCAGTACTTC. The rearrangement uses TRBV7-9 and TRBJ2-5; D is possibly TRBD1 (6 bases). Germline V CDR1 and CDR2: SEHNR, FQNEAQ (reference sequence). Trimming removed 5 bases at V and 5 bases at J, with 15 bases between. This CDR3 is built from 14 residues.

The table lists this clone with a count of one. The CDR3: CASRYGGDGYTF. CDR3 nucleotides: TGTGCCAGTAGGTACGGGGGCGATGGCTACACCTTC. The chain links TRBV19 to TRBJ1-2, with D maybe TRBD1 (6 bases). The CDR3 runs 12 residues. Germline CDR1 is LNHDA and CDR2 is SQIVND (reference sequence). The ends were cut back, 6 bases at V and 6 bases at J, with 11 bases in the middle.

The chain couples TRBV19 to TRBJ2-7; 10 bases align to TRBD1. V was clipped by 3 bases and J by 3 bases; unmatched bases: 5. The CDR3 is made up of 15 amino acids. Germline V gene sequence: CDR1 LNHDA, CDR2 SQIVND (reference sequence). The CDR3 DNA reads as TGTGCCAGTAGTATCACCGGGACAGGGGTCTACGAGCAGTACTTC. This sequence encodes CASSITGTGVYEQYF.

The chain links TRBV2 to TRBJ1-6; 12 bases map to TRBD1. Germline CDR1 SNHLY, CDR2 FYNNEI. The CDR3 is 18 residues long. With 4 bases clipped from V and 5 bases from J, the junction kept 9 bases outside the gene matches. CDR3 bases: TGTGCCAGCAGTGGGGACAGGGGGCGAAATATTAATAATTCACCCCTCCACTTT. Its translation is CASSGDRGRNINNSPLHF.

The rearrangement joins TRBV10-3 to TRBJ1-1; D is ambiguous. CDR1 ENHRY and CDR2 SYGVKD come from the germline V gene. CDR3 length equals 13 residues. V dropped 6 bases and J dropped 6 bases, with 14 bases sitting between them. CDR3 protein: CAIRETDRPEAFF. The CDR3 DNA reads TGTGCCATCAGGGAGACGGACCGACCTGAAGCTTTCTTT.

The chain uses TRBV23-1 and TRBJ1-5, with TRBD1 matching 7 bases. TRBV23-1 is recorded as an ORF, its role being uncertain. V lost 1 base to trimming and J lost 0 bases; unmatched junction nucleotides: 21. This CDR3 is 22 amino acids long. The DNA for the CDR3 is TGCGCCAGCAGTCAATACCACATTCGACAGGGCCGCTACCTCCATAGCAATCAGCCCCAGCATTTT. As protein: CASSQYHIRQGRYLHSNQPQHF.

CDR3 sequence reads: CASSYSAGWKDTQYF. The CDR3 coding sequence is TGTGCCAGCAGTTACTCGGCAGGGTGGAAAGATACGCAGTATTTT. V gene TRBV6-6 combines with J gene TRBJ2-3; tentatively, D is TRBD1 (5 bases). The CDR3 is made up of 15 amino acids. V gave up 0 bases and J gave up 5 bases, with 12 bases separating them. Germline V gene lookup returns CDR1 MNHNY and CDR2 SVGAGI (reference sequence).

This clone was detected a few times. The CDR3 loop reads CASSSLTGRRGYTF. The CDR3 DNA reads TGTGCCAGCAGCTCTTTGACAGGCCGTCGAGGCTACACCTTC. The V call is TRBV7-9, the J call TRBJ1-2; D may be TRBD1 (6 bases). This CDR3 region has 14 residues. The ends were cut back, 4 bases at V and 8 bases at J, with 17 bases in the middle. CDR1 is SEHNR and CDR2 is FQNEAQ in the germline V gene (reference sequence). Full variable domain (rest looked up from reference TRBV7-9 and TRBJ1-2): DTGVSQNPRHKITKRGQNVTFRCDPISEHNRLYWYRQTLGQGPEFLTYFQNEAQLEKSRLLSDRFSAERPKGSFSTLEIQRTEQGDSAMYLCASSSLTGRRGYTFGSGTRLTVV.

This chain links TRBV27 with TRBJ2-5; perhaps TRBD1 as D (6 bases). The V end was cut by 5 bases, the J end by 2 bases, with 12 bases between. Germline CDR1 reads MNHEY; CDR2 reads SMNVEV (reference sequence). The CDR3 is 14 amino acids. The CDR3 loop reads CASSATGRQETQYF. CDR3 nucleotide sequence: TGTGCCAGCAGTGCAACAGGGAGACAAGAGACCCAGTACTTC.

The genes are TRBV5-1 and TRBJ1-2; TRBD1 might be the D (6 bases). The length of the CDR3 is 14 residues. Germline V gene lookup returns CDR1 SGHRS and CDR2 YFSETQ. V lost 8 bases to trimming and J lost 0 bases, with 14 bases between them. CDR3 sequence reads: CASSGGPPNYGYTF. CDR3 in DNA: TGCGCCAGTAGTGGGGGGCCCCCTAACTATGGCTACACCTTC.

The chain carries TRBV5-1 and TRBJ2-3; D tentatively reads TRBD1 or TRBD2 (5 bases each). This CDR3 has 17 amino acids. Looked up from germline, CDR1 is SGHRS and CDR2 is YFSETQ. Trimming removed 4 bases from V and 0 bases from J, with 18 bases in between. For the CDR3, the DNA is TGCGCCAGCAGCCGATGGGGGAAGGGCTCAAGCACAGATACGCAGTATTTT. As protein: CASSRWGKGSSTDTQYF.

Here the CDR3 reads CAISRLAGADTQYF. DNA of the CDR3: TGTGCCATCAGTAGACTAGCGGGAGCAGATACGCAGTATTTT. V usage is TRBV10-3 and J usage is TRBJ2-3; 12 nucleotides match TRBD2. Germline loops: CDR1 ENHRY, CDR2 SYGVKD. The V and J ends lost 5 bases and 4 bases, in that order; junction bases with no gene match: 1. This CDR3 is built from 14 residues.

The V and J genes are TRBV11-1 and TRBJ1-2; tentative D call: TRBD1 (5 bases). The CDR3 sequence is 12 residues long. Germline V gene lookup returns CDR1 SGHAT and CDR2 FQDESV (reference sequence). V was trimmed by 5 bases and J by 8 bases, leaving 12 bases between them. The CDR3 is CASSRNRFGYTF. CDR3 DNA sequence: TGTGCCAGCAGCCGAAACAGGTTCGGCTACACCTTC.

The rearrangement uses TRBV18 and TRBJ2-6; TRBD1 aligns across 8 bases. From germline, CDR1 is KGHSH and CDR2 LQKENI. This CDR3 contains 16 residues. With V trimmed by 8 bases and J by 1 base, 7 bases remained unmatched. CDR3 residues: CASDRGSLSGANVLTF. Here the CDR3 DNA reads TGTGCCAGCGACAGGGGCTCCCTTTCTGGGGCCAACGTCCTGACTTTC.

The chain recombines TRBV4-2 with TRBJ1-1; D unresolved. CDR1 is LGHNA, CDR2 YNFKEQ, per germline. The CDR3 consists of 14 residues. Deletions cut 0 bases from V and 6 bases from J, with 11 bases between. The CDR3 sequence: CASSQDQLIAEAFF. The CDR3 DNA reads as TGTGCCAGCAGCCAAGATCAGCTTATCGCTGAAGCTTTCTTT.